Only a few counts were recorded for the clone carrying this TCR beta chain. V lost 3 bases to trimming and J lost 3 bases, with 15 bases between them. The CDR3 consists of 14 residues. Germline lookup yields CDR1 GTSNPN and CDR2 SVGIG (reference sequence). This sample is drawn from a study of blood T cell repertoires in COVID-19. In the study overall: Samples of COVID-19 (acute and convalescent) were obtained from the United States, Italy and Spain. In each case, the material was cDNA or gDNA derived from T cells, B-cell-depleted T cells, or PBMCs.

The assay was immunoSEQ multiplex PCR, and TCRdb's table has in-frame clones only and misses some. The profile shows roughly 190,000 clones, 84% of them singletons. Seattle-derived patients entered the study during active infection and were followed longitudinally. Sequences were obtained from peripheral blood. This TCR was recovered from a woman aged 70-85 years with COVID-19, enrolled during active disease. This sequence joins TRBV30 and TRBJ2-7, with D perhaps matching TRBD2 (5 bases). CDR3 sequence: CAWSAGLAGYEQYF. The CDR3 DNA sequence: TGTGCCTGGAGCGCCGGGCTAGCAGGCTACGAGCAGTACTTC.